A single sample gave rise to the 20 T cell receptor beta chains below, sequenced in a study of OX40 agonist ivuxolimab in advanced cancers. Clones were sequenced by immunoSEQ multiplex PCR, and TCRdb holds only the in-frame ones, with some missing. This repertoire shows 73,000 or so clones, about nine tenths found once; its top ten account for less than 0.8%. The source was CD4+ or CD8+ T cells sorted from blood, collected in a trial of the OX40 agonist ivuxolimab. Every receptor here comes from an adult with an advanced solid tumor such as melanoma, head and neck, liver or kidney cancer.

The rearrangement joins TRBV11-3 to TRBJ2-2; the match to TRBD1 covers 9 bases. The CDR3 runs 14 residues. In germline, CDR1 is SGHNT, CDR2 YENEEA. The junction had 5 bases not matched to a gene; V was cut back by 5 bases and J by 7 bases. Here the CDR3 DNA reads TGTGCCAGCAGCGCACAGGGGGCCGTCGGGGAGCTGTTTTTT. It specifies CASSAQGAVGELFF.

This chain connects TRBV6-1 to TRBJ2-6; D gene ambiguous. The germline V gene has CDR1 MNHNS and CDR2 SASEGT. The germline V and J ends were trimmed by 6 bases and 0 bases, with 9 bases remaining between them. This CDR3 region has 15 residues. The CDR3 protein is CASRADGSGANVLTF. In DNA form, the CDR3 reads TGTGCCAGCAGGGCGGACGGCTCTGGGGCCAACGTCCTGACTTTC.

This clone has just one count. The chain employs TRBV7-2 and TRBJ1-4; no firm D call. Germline V gene data show CDR1 as SGHTA and CDR2 as FQGNSA. This CDR3 spans 15 amino acids. The V end was cut by 5 bases, the J end by 4 bases, with 14 bases between. CDR3 sequence (DNA): TGTGCCAGCAGCGCGTCGGGGAGGTTTAATGAAAAACTGTTTTTT. Its translation: CASSASGRFNEKLFF. Full variable domain (outside the CDR3, taken from reference TRBV7-2 and TRBJ1-4): GAGVSQSPSNKVTEKGKDVELRCDPISGHTALYWYRQSLGQGLEFLIYFQGNSAPDKSGLPSDRFSAERTGGSVSTLTIQRTQQEDSAVYLCASSASGRFNEKLFFGSGTQLSVL.

The chain is built from TRBV6-1 and TRBJ2-7; 8 bases match TRBD1. CDR3 length: 14 residues. V lost 6 bases to trimming and J lost 2 bases; unmatched junction nucleotides: 6. Per germline, CDR1 MNHNS and CDR2 SASEGT. The CDR3: CASRGQAPTYEQYF. DNA for the CDR3: TGTGCCAGCAGGGGACAGGCGCCCACCTACGAGCAGTACTTC.

V and J are TRBV6-1 and TRBJ1-3, with D possibly TRBD1 on 6 matching bases. Per germline, CDR1 MNHNS and CDR2 SASEGT. The CDR3 has 16 residues. Trimming took 1 base from V and 3 from J, leaving 13 bases between them. CDR3 residues: CASSEVTGLGGNTIYF. CDR3 nucleotides: TGTGCCAGCAGTGAAGTAACAGGGTTAGGTGGAAACACCATATATTTT.

This clone was seen more than once but under ten times. The rearrangement joins TRBV9 to TRBJ1-3; tentative D call: TRBD1 (5 bases). This CDR3 region has 16 residues. Germline V CDR1 and CDR2: SGDLS, YYNGEE. Trimming took 3 bases from V and 2 from J, leaving 15 bases between them. This CDR3 is CASSAGQGVPGNTIYF. The CDR3 DNA reads TGTGCCAGCAGCGCGGGGCAGGGAGTGCCTGGAAACACCATATATTTT.

Only one count was recorded for this clone. The rearrangement links TRBV6-6 to TRBJ2-7; 9 nucleotides align to TRBD1. The CDR3 consists of 15 residues. Germline V lookup: CDR1 MNHNY, CDR2 SVGAGI (reference sequence). The J segment lost 6 bases and the V segment lost 3 bases, leaving 9 bases of the junction unmatched. In nucleotides, the CDR3 is TGTGCCAGCAGTTATAGGGAGACAGGGGGATCCGAGCAGTACTTC. Its protein is CASSYRETGGSEQYF.

The rearrangement links TRBV7-9 to TRBJ1-4; D might be TRBD1 (5 bases). In germline, CDR1 is SEHNR, CDR2 FQNEAQ (reference sequence). The V gene lost 5 bases and the J gene lost 4 bases, with 14 bases spanning the gap. The CDR3 is 15 residues long. Here the CDR3 DNA reads TGTGCCAGCAGCCCTCCCGGGACCTATAATGAAAAACTGTTTTTT. Protein: CASSPPGTYNEKLFF.

The chain couples TRBV28 to TRBJ1-3; D not resolved. V was pared by 5 bases and J by 6 bases, with 11 bases between. The CDR3 loop spans 13 amino acids. Germline V CDR1 and CDR2: MDHEN, SYDVKM. CDR3 sequence reads: CASSPTGKNTIYF. The CDR3 nucleotides are TGTGCCAGCAGTCCGACGGGAAAAAACACCATATATTTT.

J is TRBJ2-1 and V is TRBV5-4; the match to TRBD2 covers 9 bases. The V and J ends lost 2 bases and 4 bases, in that order; junction bases with no gene match: 4. Germline lookup yields CDR1 SGHNT and CDR2 YYREEE (reference sequence). This CDR3 spans 15 amino acids. CDR3 bases: TGTGCCAGCAGCTTCTGGGCGGGAGGGTACAATGAGCAGTTCTTC. Protein: CASSFWAGGYNEQFF.

This chain joins TRBV9 and TRBJ2-2, with D possibly TRBD1 on 5 matching bases. Trimming removed 4 bases at V and 1 base at J, with 8 bases between. The CDR3 contains 14 residues. Germline V lookup: CDR1 SGDLS, CDR2 YYNGEE. The DNA of the CDR3 is TGTGCCAGCAGCCAAACAGGGAACACCGGGGAGCTGTTTTTT. This codes for CASSQTGNTGELFF.

The chain couples TRBV2 to TRBJ1-1, with D possibly matching TRBD1 (6 bases). The CDR3 contains 15 residues. Germline CDR1 SNHLY, CDR2 FYNNEI. V was pared by 5 bases and J by 0 bases, with 13 bases between. CDR3 nucleotide sequence: TGTGCCAGCAGTCGTCGGGGGCAAATGAACACTGAAGCTTTCTTT. Protein sequence: CASSRRGQMNTEAFF.

This clone was observed a few times. V gene TRBV28 combines with J gene TRBJ1-2, with D tentatively TRBD1 (5 bases). The CDR3 length is 14 residues. V lost 4 bases to trimming and J lost 8 bases, with 17 bases between them. CDR1 and CDR2 from the germline V gene are MDHEN and SYDVKM. CDR3 nucleotides: TGTGCCAGCAGTTCCGGCGGGGGAGCGGGCGGCTACACCTTC. Its translation: CASSSGGGAGGYTF.

The V call is TRBV2, the J call TRBJ2-7, with 8 bases fitting TRBD1. CDR1 SNHLY and CDR2 FYNNEI come from the germline V gene. The J segment lost 0 bases and the V segment lost 6 bases, leaving 4 bases of the junction unmatched. The CDR3 totals 14 residues. CDR3 sequence reads: CASRSGTGSYEQYF. The CDR3 DNA is TGTGCCAGCAGATCCGGGACAGGCTCCTACGAGCAGTACTTC.

The chain recombines TRBV11-2 with TRBJ2-2, with D perhaps being TRBD1 or TRBD2 (5 bases each). The CDR3 has 15 amino acids. Germline V gene data show CDR1 as SGHAT and CDR2 as FQNNGV. V was cut by 1 base and J by 4 bases, with 10 bases left in between. The DNA for the CDR3 is TGTGCCAGCAGCTTAGTATCGGGGACCACCGGGGAGCTGTTTTTT. As protein: CASSLVSGTTGELFF.

This chain joins TRBV9 and TRBJ2-3; D is perhaps TRBD2 (6 bases). The CDR3 has 15 residues. Germline values: CDR1 SGDLS, CDR2 YYNGEE. Deletions cut 0 bases from V and 2 bases from J, with 10 bases between. As DNA, the CDR3 is TGTGCCAGCAGCGTAGAGGGACTCTACACAGATACGCAGTATTTT. This encodes CASSVEGLYTDTQYF.

The chain links TRBV18 to TRBJ2-1; 8 nucleotides line up with TRBD2. Germline V gene sequence: CDR1 KGHSH, CDR2 LQKENI. The length of the CDR3 is 15 residues. V shed 5 bases and J 0 bases; nucleotides not matched to a gene: 3. The CDR3 region is CASSSSGSSYNEQFF. In DNA form, the CDR3 reads TGTGCCAGCTCATCCAGCGGGAGCTCCTACAATGAGCAGTTCTTC.

The chain uses TRBV12-5 and TRBJ2-2; 10 bases are a match to TRBD2. CDR3 length: 17 residues. Germline trimming cut 0 bases from V and 6 bases from J; bases unmatched to any gene: 7. The germline CDR1 and CDR2 sequences are LGHNT and FRNRAP. CDR3 region: CASGLVLGLASSGELFF. The CDR3 DNA follows: TGTGCTAGTGGTTTGGTGCTGGGACTAGCGAGCTCCGGGGAGCTGTTTTTT.

Only a few counts were recorded for this clone. The CDR3 protein is CASSTLTGPDTQYF. The CDR3 DNA reads as TGTGCCAGCAGTACTTTGACAGGGCCAGATACGCAGTATTTT. This chain uses TRBV28 with TRBJ2-3; 7 bases are a match to TRBD1. J gave up 4 bases and V 5 bases, and 6 bases lay outside the gene matches. The germline V gene has CDR1 MDHEN and CDR2 SYDVKM. This CDR3 has 14 amino acids.

The rearrangement joins TRBV7-8 to TRBJ1-1; D is undetermined. The CDR3 has 14 amino acids. V was trimmed by 5 bases and J by 1 base, leaving 11 bases between them. CDR1 and CDR2 (germline): SGHVS, FQNEAQ. In nucleotides, the CDR3 is TGTGCCAGCAGCCCCGACCACGGGAACACTGAAGCTTTCTTT. Encoded protein: CASSPDHGNTEAFF.